The source of this TCR beta chain is a study of T-cell reconstitution after alpha-beta-depleted transplantation in children. Construction of the TCRbeta library involved unique molecular identifiers. TCRdb analysed the PCR reads with MiXCR anew, one entry per CDR3 protein. The data hold 450,000 to 600,000 distinct CDR3 sequences, with 10% to 15% observed a single time. This CDR3 has 16 residues. Losses at the gene ends were 4 bases for V and 5 bases for J; bases not matched to a gene: 10. Germline CDR1 ENHRY, CDR2 SYGVKD. This clonotype came up a few times. Sequencing was performed on PBMCs, mostly from graft donor cells, taken 360 days after TCRalphabeta/CD19-depleted stem cell transplant. This receptor was obtained from a male patient between 10 and 17 years old who had a stem cell transplant for acute myeloid leukemia, so the T cells may come from the graft donor. V is TRBV10-3 and J is TRBJ2-2, with 7 bases aligning to TRBD2. This CDR3 reads CAISVAAGLKTGELFF. CDR3 nucleotide sequence: TGTGCCATCAGTGTGGCGGCGGGACTAAAGACCGGGGAGCTGTTTTTT.